This entry concerns a single T cell receptor beta chain. What it binds is not known. TCRdb reprocessed the 5' RACE reads with MiXCR, giving one entry per CDR3 protein. Found here are 500,000 or so distinct CDR3 sequences, roughly an eighth of them singletons; the top ten hold approximately 1%. The sample comes from a study of identical twins. Study-wide results and limits: Findings depended on cross-sectional statistics rather than tracking the same donors.

This CDR3 contains 15 residues. In addition, the sample was reused for a study of yellow fever vaccine responses in identical twins.

Sequenced sample: CD4+ T cells sorted from blood. The clonotype was recovered from a woman between 18 and 30 years old in good health. V gene TRBV21-1 combines with J gene TRBJ2-7; the table's D call TRBD1 went unverified against the DNA. TRBV21-1 is listed as a pseudogene. This chain's CDR3 is CASSKVDGAGAEQYF. DNA for the CDR3: TGTGCCAGCAGCAAAGTGGACGGGGCCGGGGCCGAGCAGTACTTC.